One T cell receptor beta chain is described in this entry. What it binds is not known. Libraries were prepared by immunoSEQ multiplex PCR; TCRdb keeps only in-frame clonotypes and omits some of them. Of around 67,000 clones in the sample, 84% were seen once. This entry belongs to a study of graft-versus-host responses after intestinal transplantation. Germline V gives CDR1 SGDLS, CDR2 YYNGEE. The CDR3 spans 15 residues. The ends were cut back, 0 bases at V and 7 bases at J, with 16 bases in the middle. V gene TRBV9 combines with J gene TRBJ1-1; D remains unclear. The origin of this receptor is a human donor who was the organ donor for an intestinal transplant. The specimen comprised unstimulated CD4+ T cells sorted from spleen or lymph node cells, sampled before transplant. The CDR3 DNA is TGTGCCAGCAGCGTAGACCCTCGAGGAGGGATTGAAGCTTTCTTT. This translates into CASSVDPRGGIEAFF.